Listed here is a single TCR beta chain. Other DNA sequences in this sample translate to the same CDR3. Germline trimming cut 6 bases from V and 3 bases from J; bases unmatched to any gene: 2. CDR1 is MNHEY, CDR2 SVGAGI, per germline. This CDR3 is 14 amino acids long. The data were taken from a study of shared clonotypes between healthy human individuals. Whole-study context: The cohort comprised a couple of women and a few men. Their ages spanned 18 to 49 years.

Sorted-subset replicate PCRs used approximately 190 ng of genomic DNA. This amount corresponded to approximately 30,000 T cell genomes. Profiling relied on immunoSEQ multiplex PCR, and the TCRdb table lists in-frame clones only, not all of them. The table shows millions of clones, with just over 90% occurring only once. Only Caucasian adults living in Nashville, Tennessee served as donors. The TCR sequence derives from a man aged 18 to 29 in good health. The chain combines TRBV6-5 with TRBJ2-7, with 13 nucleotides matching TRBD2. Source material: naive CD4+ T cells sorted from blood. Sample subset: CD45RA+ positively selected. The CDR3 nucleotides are TGTGCCAGCAGAAGACTAGCGGGAGGCTACGAGCAGTACTTC. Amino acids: CASRRLAGGYEQYF.